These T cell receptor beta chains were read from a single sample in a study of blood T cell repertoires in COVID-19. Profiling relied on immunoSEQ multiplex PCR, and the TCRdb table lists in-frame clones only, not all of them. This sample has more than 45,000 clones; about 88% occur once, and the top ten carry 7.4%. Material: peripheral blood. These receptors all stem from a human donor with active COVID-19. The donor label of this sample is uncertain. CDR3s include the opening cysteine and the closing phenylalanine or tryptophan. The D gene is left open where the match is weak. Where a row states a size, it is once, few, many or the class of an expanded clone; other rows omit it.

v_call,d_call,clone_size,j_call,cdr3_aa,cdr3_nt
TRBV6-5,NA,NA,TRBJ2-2,CASSALRFTGELFF,TGTGCCAGCAGCGCCTTGAGATTCACCGGGGAGCTGTTTTTT
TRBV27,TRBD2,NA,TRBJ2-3,CASSSGLAGARDTQYF,TGTGCCAGCAGTTCCGGACTAGCGGGGGCGAGGGATACGCAGTATTTT
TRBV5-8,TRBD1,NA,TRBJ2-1,CASSPGTGRYNEQFF,TGTGCCAGCAGCCCAGGGACAGGACGATACAATGAGCAGTTCTTC
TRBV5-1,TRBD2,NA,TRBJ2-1,CASSLGGSYEQFF,TGCGCCAGCAGCTTGGGCGGGAGCTATGAGCAGTTCTTC
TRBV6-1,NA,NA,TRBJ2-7,CASSEARASSSYEQYF,TGTGCCAGCAGTGAAGCGCGAGCGTCGAGCTCCTACGAGCAGTACTTC
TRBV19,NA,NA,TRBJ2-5,CASRGASYQETQYF,TGTGCCAGTAGGGGGGCCTCGTACCAAGAGACCCAGTACTTC
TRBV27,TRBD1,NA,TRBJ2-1,CASRPGQGLTGEQFF,TGTGCCAGCAGACCGGGACAGGGTTTAACTGGGGAGCAGTTCTTC
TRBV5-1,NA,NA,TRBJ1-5,CASSQEGANQPQHF,TGCGCCAGCAGCCAAGAGGGAGCCAATCAGCCCCAGCATTTT
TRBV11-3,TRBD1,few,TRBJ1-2,CASSPRTGEMNGYTF,TGTGCCAGCAGCCCGCGGACAGGGGAAATGAATGGCTACACCTTC
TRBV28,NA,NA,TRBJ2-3,CASSLAGSSTDTQYF,TGTGCCAGCAGTTTAGCGGGAAGTAGCACAGATACGCAGTATTTT
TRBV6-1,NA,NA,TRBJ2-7,CASSARSGHRVREQYF,TGTGCCAGCAGTGCCCGATCTGGACACCGGGTTCGCGAGCAGTACTTC
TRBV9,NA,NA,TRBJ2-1,CASSDHRLGKNNEQFF,TGTGCCAGCAGCGACCATCGACTAGGAAAAAACAATGAGCAGTTCTTC
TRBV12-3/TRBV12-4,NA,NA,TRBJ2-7,CASSLRDPYEQYF,TGTGCCAGCAGTTTGAGGGATCCCTACGAGCAGTACTTC
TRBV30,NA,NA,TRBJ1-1,CAWSAGLDAEAFF,TGTGCCTGGAGTGCGGGGTTGGATGCTGAAGCTTTCTTT
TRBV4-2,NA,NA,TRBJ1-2,CASSLSRGSNYGYTF,TGTGCCAGCAGCCTCTCCAGGGGATCTAACTATGGCTACACCTTC
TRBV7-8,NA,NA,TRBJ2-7,CASSSAQRWEQYF,TGTGCCAGCAGCTCCGCCCAGAGGTGGGAGCAGTACTTC
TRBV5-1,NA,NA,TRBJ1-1,CASSLLDSRNEAFF,TGCGCCAGCAGCTTACTTGACAGCCGGAATGAAGCTTTCTTT
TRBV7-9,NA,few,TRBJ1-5,CASSFGPGNQPQHF,TGTGCCAGCAGCTTCGGTCCGGGCAATCAGCCCCAGCATTTT
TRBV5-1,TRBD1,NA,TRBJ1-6,CASSLGQAASSYNSPLHF,TGCGCCAGCAGCCTGGGACAGGCCGCGAGCTCCTATAATTCACCCCTCCACTTT
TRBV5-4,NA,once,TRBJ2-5,CASSLGGFAETQYF,TGTGCCAGCAGCTTGGGAGGGTTCGCAGAGACCCAGTACTTC
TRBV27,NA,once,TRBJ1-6,CASNWGRNNSPLHF,TGTGCCAGCAACTGGGGCAGGAATAATTCACCCCTCCACTTT
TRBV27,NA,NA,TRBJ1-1,CASSFTRLMNTEAFF,TGTGCCAGCAGTTTTACCAGACTCATGAACACTGAAGCTTTCTTT
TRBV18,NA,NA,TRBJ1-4,CASSPDRRNEKLFF,TGTGCCAGCTCCCCTGACAGACGTAATGAAAAACTGTTTTTT
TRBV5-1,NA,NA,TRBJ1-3,CASSREGVSGNTIYF,TGCGCCAGCAGCAGGGAGGGAGTCTCGGGAAACACCATATATTTT
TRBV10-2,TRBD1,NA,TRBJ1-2,CASSASGGGYTF,TGCGCCAGCAGTGCATCAGGGGGTGGCTACACCTTC
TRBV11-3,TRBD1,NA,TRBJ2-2,CASSLRGPGELFF,TGTGCCAGCAGCTTGAGGGGGCCCGGGGAGCTGTTTTTT
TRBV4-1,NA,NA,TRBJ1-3,CASSKAISGNTIYF,TGCGCCAGCAGCAAAGCAATCTCTGGAAACACCATATATTTT
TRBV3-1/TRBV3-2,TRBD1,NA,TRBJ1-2,CASSQELVSGQIFYGYTF,TGTGCCAGCAGCCAAGAACTTGTTTCGGGACAGATATTCTATGGCTACACCTTC
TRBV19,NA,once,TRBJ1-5,CASSTHRVYQPQHF,TGTGCCAGTAGTACACACAGGGTTTATCAGCCCCAGCATTTT
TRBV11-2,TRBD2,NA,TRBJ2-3,CASSRTGRGFVDTQYF,TGTGCCAGCAGCCGGACGGGGCGGGGGTTCGTAGATACGCAGTATTTT
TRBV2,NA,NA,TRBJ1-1,CASSGSGPEAFF,TGTGCCAGCAGTGGTTCAGGGCCTGAAGCTTTCTTT
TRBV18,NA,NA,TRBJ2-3,CASSPQGPSTDTQYF,TGTGCCAGCTCACCACAGGGGCCAAGCACAGATACGCAGTATTTT
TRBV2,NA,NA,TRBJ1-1,CASSPSKGGETEAFF,TGTGCCAGCAGTCCCTCGAAGGGAGGGGAAACTGAAGCTTTCTTT
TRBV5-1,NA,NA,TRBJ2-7,CASSLNPTGFSYEQYF,TGCGCCAGCAGCTTGAACCCTACAGGCTTCTCCTACGAGCAGTACTTC
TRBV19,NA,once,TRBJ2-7,CASSADRYEQYF,TGTGCCAGTAGTGCAGACAGATACGAGCAGTACTTC
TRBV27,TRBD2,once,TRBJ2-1,CASSGTSAFSPQFF,TGTGCCAGCAGTGGGACTAGCGCGTTTTCCCCCCAGTTCTTC
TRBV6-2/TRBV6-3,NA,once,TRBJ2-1,CASSYTQGYNEQFF,TGTGCCAGCAGTTATACACAGGGATACAATGAGCAGTTCTTC
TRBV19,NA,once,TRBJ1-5,CASSIRGRVGNQPQHF,TGTGCCAGTAGTATAAGGGGCAGGGTGGGCAATCAGCCCCAGCATTTT
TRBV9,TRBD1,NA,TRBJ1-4,CASSVGTGNEKLFF,TGTGCCAGCAGCGTCGGGACAGGGAATGAAAAACTGTTTTTT
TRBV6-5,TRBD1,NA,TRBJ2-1,CASWTGGRGEQFF,TGTGCCAGCTGGACAGGGGGTAGGGGTGAGCAGTTCTTC
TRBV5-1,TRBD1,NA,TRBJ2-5,CASSKRQGLETQYF,TGCGCCAGCAGCAAAAGACAGGGGTTAGAGACCCAGTACTTC
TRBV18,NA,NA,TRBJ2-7,CASSPPNLSPEQYF,TGTGCCAGCTCACCACCCAATCTTAGCCCCGAGCAGTACTTC
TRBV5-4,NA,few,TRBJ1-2,CASSPSGSDYGYTF,TGTGCCAGCAGCCCATCGGGATCGGACTATGGCTACACCTTC
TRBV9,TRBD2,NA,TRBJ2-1,CASSPLAGGTYNEQFF,TGTGCCAGCAGCCCCCTAGCGGGGGGAACCTACAATGAGCAGTTCTTC
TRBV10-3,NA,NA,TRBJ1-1,CALSTGINTEAFF,TGTGCCCTATCAACGGGGATCAACACTGAAGCTTTCTTT
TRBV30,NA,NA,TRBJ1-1,CAWTTVVKAFF,TGTGCCTGGACGACAGTGGTCAAAGCTTTCTTT
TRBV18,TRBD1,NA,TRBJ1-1,CASSPRGQGYTEAFF,TGTGCCAGCTCACCTAGGGGACAGGGGTACACTGAAGCTTTCTTT
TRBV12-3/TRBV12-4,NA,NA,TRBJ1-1,CASQGLAEAFF,TGTGCCAGCCAGGGTCTAGCTGAAGCTTTCTTT
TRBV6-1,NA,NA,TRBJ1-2,CASSEARSSPRGYTF,TGTGCCAGCAGTGAAGCGCGAAGTTCCCCCCGAGGCTACACCTTC
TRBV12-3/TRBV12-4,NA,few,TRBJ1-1,CASSGQMNTEAFF,TGTGCCAGCAGCGGACAGATGAACACTGAAGCTTTCTTT
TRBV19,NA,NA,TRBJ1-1,CASSILQGRTEAFF,TGTGCCAGTAGTATTCTCCAGGGGCGCACTGAAGCTTTCTTT
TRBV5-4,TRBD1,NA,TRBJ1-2,CASSSPTGGDYGYTF,TGTGCCAGCAGCTCCCCGACAGGGGGCGACTATGGCTACACCTTC
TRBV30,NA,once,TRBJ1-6,CAWTGIRYSPLHF,TGTGCCTGGACCGGTATCCGATATTCACCCCTCCACTTT
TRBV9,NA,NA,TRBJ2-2,CASSPRTNTGELFF,TGTGCCAGCAGCCCGAGGACTAACACCGGGGAGCTGTTTTTT
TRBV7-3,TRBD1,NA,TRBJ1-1,CASSSRTGGEAFF,TGTGCCAGCAGCTCACGGACAGGCGGTGAAGCTTTCTTT
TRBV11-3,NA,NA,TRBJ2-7,CASSLEAFYEQYF,TGTGCCAGCAGCTTAGAGGCATTCTACGAGCAGTACTTC
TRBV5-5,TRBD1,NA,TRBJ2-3,CASSLQGAAGTDTQYF,TGTGCCAGCAGCCTCCAGGGGGCGGCGGGCACAGATACGCAGTATTTT
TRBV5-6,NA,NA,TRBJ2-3,CASGNYKSTDTQYF,TGTGCCAGCGGCAACTATAAAAGCACAGATACGCAGTATTTT
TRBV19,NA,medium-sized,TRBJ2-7,CASSTAHPGYEQYF,TGTGCCAGTAGTACAGCGCACCCGGGATACGAGCAGTACTTC